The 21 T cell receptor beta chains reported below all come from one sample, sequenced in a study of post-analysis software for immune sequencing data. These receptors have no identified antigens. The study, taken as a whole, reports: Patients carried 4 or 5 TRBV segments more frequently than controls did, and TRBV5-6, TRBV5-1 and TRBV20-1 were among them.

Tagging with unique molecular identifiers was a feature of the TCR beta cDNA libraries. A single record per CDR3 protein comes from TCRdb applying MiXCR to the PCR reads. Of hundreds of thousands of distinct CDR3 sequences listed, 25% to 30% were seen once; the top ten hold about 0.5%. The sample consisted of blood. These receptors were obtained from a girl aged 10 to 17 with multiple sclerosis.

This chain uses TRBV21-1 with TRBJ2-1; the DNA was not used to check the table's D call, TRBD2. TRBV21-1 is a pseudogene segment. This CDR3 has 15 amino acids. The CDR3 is CARVELAGTYNEQFF. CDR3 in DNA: TGTGCCAGGGTAGAACTAGCGGGCACATACAATGAGCAGTTCTTC.

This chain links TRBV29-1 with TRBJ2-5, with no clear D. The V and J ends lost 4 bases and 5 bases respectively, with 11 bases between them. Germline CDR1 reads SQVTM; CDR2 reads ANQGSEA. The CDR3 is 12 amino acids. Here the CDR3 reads CSVVPGGETQYF. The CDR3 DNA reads TGCAGCGTTGTACCGGGTGGGGAGACCCAGTACTTC.

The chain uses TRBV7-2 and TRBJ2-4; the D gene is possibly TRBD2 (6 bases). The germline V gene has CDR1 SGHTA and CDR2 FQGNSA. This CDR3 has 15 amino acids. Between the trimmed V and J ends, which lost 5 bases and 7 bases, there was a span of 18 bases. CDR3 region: CASSRRGDGGNIQYF. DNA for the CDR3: TGTGCCAGCAGCCGAAGGGGCGATGGGGGGAACATTCAGTACTTC.

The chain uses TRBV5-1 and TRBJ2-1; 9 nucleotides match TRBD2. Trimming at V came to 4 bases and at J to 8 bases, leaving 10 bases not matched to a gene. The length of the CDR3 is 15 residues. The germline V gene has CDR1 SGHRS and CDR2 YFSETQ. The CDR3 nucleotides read TGCGCCAGCAGCCCAGGACTAGCGAAGAGCGATGAGCAGTTCTTC. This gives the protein CASSPGLAKSDEQFF.

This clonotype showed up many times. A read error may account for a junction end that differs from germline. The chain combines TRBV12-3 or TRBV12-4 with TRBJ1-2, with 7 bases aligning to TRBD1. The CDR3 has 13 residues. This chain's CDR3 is CASSLGQNYGYTF. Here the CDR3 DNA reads TGCGCCAGCAGCTTGGGACAGAACTATGGCTACACCTTC.

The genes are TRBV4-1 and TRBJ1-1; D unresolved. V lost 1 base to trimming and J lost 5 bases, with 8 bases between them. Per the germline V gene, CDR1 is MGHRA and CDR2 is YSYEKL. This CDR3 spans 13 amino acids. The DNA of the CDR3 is TGCGCCAGCAGCCAAGCGCGGCAAACTGAAGCTTTCTTT. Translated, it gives CASSQARQTEAFF.

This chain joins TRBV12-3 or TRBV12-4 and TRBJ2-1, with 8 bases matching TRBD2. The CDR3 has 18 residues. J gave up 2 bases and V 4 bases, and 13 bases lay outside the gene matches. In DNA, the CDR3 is TGTGCCAGCAGTTCTAGCGGGCCCCTCGGGGGGACCTACAATGAGCAGTTCTTC. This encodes CASSSSGPLGGTYNEQFF.

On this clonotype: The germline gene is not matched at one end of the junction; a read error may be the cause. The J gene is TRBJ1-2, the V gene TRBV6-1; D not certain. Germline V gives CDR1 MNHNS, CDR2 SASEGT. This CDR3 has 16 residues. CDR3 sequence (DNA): TGTGCCGGCAGTCGAAACCGGGAATCCCCTAACTATGGCTACACCTTC. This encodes CAGSRNRESPNYGYTF.

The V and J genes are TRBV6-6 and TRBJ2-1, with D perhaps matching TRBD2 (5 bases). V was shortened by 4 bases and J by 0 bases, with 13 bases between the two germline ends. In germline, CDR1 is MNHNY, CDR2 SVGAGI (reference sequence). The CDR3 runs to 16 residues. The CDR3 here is CASSLRTASSYNEQFF. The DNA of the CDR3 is TGTGCCAGCAGTTTACGGACTGCAAGCTCCTACAATGAGCAGTTCTTC.

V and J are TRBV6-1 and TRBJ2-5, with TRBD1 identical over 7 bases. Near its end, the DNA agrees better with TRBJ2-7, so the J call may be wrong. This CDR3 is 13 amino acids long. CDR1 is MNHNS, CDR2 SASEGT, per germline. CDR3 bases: TGTGCCAGCAGTGAAGCAGGACAGGCCGAGCAGTACTTC. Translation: CASSEAGQAEQYF.

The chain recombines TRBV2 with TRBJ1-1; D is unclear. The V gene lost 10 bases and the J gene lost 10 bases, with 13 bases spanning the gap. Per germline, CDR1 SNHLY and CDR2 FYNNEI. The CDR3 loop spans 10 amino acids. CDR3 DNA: TGTGCCACTTCAGGCGAGGGAGCTTTCTTT. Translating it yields CATSGEGAFF.

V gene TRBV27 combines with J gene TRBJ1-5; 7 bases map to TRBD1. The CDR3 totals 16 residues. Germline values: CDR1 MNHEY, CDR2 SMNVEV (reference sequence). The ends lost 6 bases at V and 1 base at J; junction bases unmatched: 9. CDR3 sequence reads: CASSPQGVGSNQPQHF. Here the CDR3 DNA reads TGTGCCAGCAGCCCGCAGGGGGTCGGGAGCAATCAGCCCCAGCATTTT.

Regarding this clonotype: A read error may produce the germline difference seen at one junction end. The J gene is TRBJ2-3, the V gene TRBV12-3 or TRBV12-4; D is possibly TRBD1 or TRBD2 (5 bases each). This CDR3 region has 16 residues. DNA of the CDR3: TGTGCCAGCAGTTTCGAGATAGGGGTGGAGGCAGATGCGCAGTATTTT. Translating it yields CASSFEIGVEADAQYF.

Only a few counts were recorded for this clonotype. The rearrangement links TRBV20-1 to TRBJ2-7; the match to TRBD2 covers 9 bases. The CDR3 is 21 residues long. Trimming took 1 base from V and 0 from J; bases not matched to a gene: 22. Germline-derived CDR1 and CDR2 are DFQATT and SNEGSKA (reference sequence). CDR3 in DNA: TGCAGTGCTAGAGCCCCATCAGGCGGTGGCGGGAGGGCCATTTACTCCTACGAGCAGTACTTC. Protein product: CSARAPSGGGGRAIYSYEQYF.

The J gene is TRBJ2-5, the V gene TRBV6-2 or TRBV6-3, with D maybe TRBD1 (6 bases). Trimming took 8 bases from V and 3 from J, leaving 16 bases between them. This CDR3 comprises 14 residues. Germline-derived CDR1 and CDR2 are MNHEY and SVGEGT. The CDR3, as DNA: TGTGCCAGCGCCCCGCAGGGGATTGAAGAGACCCAGTACTTC. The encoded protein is CASAPQGIEETQYF.

Here the CDR3 reads CASSSRRDISSSYNEQFF. CDR3 nucleotides: TGTGCCAGCAGCTCAAGGCGAGATATCTCGAGCTCCTACAATGAGCAGTTCTTC. This sequence joins TRBV28 and TRBJ2-1; D unresolved. This CDR3 is 18 amino acids long. Trimming cost V 6 bases and J 0 bases, with 21 bases left between them. CDR1 is MDHEN, CDR2 SYDVKM, per germline. The full variable domain, its missing parts supplied by reference TRBV28 and TRBJ2-1, is DVKVTQSSRYLVKRTGEKVFLECVQDMDHENMFWYRQDPGLGLRLIYFSYDVKMKEKGDIPEGYSVSREKKERFSLILESASTNQTSMYLCASSSRRDISSSYNEQFFGPGTRLTVL.

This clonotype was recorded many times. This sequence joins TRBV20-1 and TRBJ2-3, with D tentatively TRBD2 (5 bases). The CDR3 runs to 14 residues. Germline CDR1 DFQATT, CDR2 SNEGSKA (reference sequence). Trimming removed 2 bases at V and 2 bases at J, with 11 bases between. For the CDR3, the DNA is TGCAGTGCTAGAAAGATAGCGCTCACAGATACGCAGTATTTT. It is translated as CSARKIALTDTQYF.

The CDR3 sequence: CASSFRRLLNNEQFF. In DNA, the CDR3 is TGTGCCAGCAGTTTCAGGCGCCTACTAAACAATGAGCAGTTCTTC. V is TRBV28 and J is TRBJ2-1; unclear D gene. The germline gives CDR1 MDHEN, CDR2 SYDVKM. CDR3 length: 15 residues. Trimming shortened V by 3 bases and J by 5 bases, and 14 bases separated the two germline ends.

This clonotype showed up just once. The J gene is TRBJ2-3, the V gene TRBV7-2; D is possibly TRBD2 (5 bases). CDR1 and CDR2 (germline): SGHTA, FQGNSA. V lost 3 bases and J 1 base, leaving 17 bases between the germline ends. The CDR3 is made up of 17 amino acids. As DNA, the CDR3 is TGTGCCAGCAGCTTTATCAGCGGAGCAAGAGGCACAGATACGCAGTATTTT. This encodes CASSFISGARGTDTQYF.

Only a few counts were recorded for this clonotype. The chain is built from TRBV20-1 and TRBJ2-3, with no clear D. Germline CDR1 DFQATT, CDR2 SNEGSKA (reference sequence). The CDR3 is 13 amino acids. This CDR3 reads CSPEYTGTDTQYF. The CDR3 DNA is TGCAGCCCTGAATACACTGGCACAGATACGCAGTATTTT.

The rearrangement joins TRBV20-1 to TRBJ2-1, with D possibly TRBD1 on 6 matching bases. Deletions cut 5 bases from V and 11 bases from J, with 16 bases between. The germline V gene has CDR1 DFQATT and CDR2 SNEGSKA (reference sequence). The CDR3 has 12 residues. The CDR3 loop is CSAPKTGKQQFF. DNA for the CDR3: TGCAGTGCTCCAAAAACAGGGAAACAGCAGTTCTTC.